This TCR beta chain appears in the sequencing data of a study of blood T cell repertoires in COVID-19. Turning to the study itself: Italy, Spain and the United States were the sources of the convalescent and acute COVID-19 samples.

The V gene's germline CDR1 is SQVTM and CDR2 ANQGSEA. Losses at the gene ends were 5 bases for V and 2 bases for J; bases not matched to a gene: 4. There are 14 residues in the CDR3. Per the authors' pipeline: The authors estimated nucleated cell counts from reference gene primer amplification. Some clones are missing from TCRdb's copy, which holds only in-frame ones; the method was immunoSEQ multiplex PCR. The V and J calls and clone size were taken over from that table, and D and trimming were inferred from the DNA. The sample consists of approximately 100,000 clones, around 84% of them appearing once.

Sequencing used peripheral blood. The receptor was isolated from a woman in her sixties with acute or convalescent COVID-19. The gene calls are TRBV29-1 and TRBJ2-5, with 11 nucleotides matching TRBD2. CDR3 sequence: CSVSRLAGQETQYF. The CDR3 coding sequence is TGCAGCGTTTCCCGACTAGCGGGGCAAGAGACCCAGTACTTC.